A single TCR beta chain is shown here with its context. This specimen belongs to a study of patients and donors after allogeneic stem cell transplantation. V lost 2 bases and J 4 bases, leaving 23 bases between the germline ends. CDR3 size: 18 residues. Germline CDR1 reads MDHEN; CDR2 reads SYDVKM. TCRdb re-analysed the RT-PCR reads in MiXCR, keeping a single row per CDR3 protein. Altogether roughly 150,000 distinct CDR3 sequences are present, nearly 25% being singletons, with the ten largest covering roughly 26%. This chain uses TRBV28 with TRBJ1-2, with D perhaps matching TRBD1 (5 bases). The origin of this receptor is a human donor who was either an allogeneic HSCT recipient or a stem cell or donor lymphocyte infusion donor (not recorded which). It is not recorded whose cells these are; they may come from a transplant donor. The material sequenced was blood, either unsorted or a sorted T cell fraction (not recorded which). In nucleotides, the CDR3 is TGTGCCAGCAGTTTACTCTGGGGGGACGCAGTTAAGGGCTATGGCTACACCTTC. Protein sequence: CASSLLWGDAVKGYGYTF.